A selection of T cell receptor beta chains follows, all from one sample in a study of beta chain features in type 1 diabetes. Profiling relied on immunoSEQ multiplex PCR, and the TCRdb table lists in-frame clones only, not all of them. The sample has about 660,000 clones, 11% to 15% seen once. Sequencing was done on a sample of naive CD4+ T cells from blood. These TCRs come from a man aged 18 to 29 with type 1 diabetes. Both conserved end residues are part of each CDR3. Each record gives: CDR3 protein, V gene.

CATSRGPDTQYF TRBV15
CASGPPGTSGSSYNEQFF TRBV12-5
CASSRQQGNYGYTF TRBV14
CASSPGGNTEAFF TRBV18
CSVDMRRAQETQYF TRBV29-1
CASSQGLAPGELFF TRBV4-3
CASEGGIGSYNEQFF TRBV18
CASSFQGLGTEAFF TRBV7-2
CAWSLGLAGGDIQYF TRBV30
CSSGRQGTTDTQYF TRBV29-1
CASSFQAVNSPLHF TRBV14
CASSRAEGTDTQYF TRBV6-5
CSVRSEGEQYF TRBV29-1
CASRFSGGGYGYTF TRBV6-1
CASSPGQGASPLHF TRBV7-9
CATWWGQAGGETQYF TRBV6-6
CASSLWSGAEAFF TRBV5-4
CASSGQDGNNEQFF TRBV5-1